These 4 T cell receptor beta chains were all obtained from the same sample, sequenced in a study of cytomegalovirus exposure and HLA in healthy donors. PCR used 60 Vbeta primers and 13 Jbeta primers. Only in-frame clones appear in the TCRdb table, and some are missing; sequencing was by immunoSEQ multiplex PCR. The sample shows roughly 60,000 clones, roughly 77% of them seen only once. What was sequenced was PBMCs. All receptors derive from a woman aged 40 to 49 in good health and CMV-seropositive.

The CDR3 protein is CASSRGGRANTEAFF. Written as DNA, the CDR3 is TGTGCCAGCAGTCGCGGGGGGAGGGCGAACACTGAAGCTTTCTTT. The rearrangement uses TRBV27 and TRBJ1-1, with a possible D match to TRBD1 (5 bases). Trimming left V 5 bases short and J 1 base short, with 14 bases between. Per germline, CDR1 MNHEY and CDR2 SMNVEV (reference sequence). The CDR3 is made up of 15 amino acids.

V gene TRBV5-4 combines with J gene TRBJ1-1, with D hard to call. Germline CDR1 reads SGHNT; CDR2 reads YYREEE (reference sequence). The CDR3 runs 12 residues. V lost 2 bases and J lost 2, with 4 bases in between. The CDR3 loop is CASSFSNTEAFF. The CDR3 DNA is TGTGCCAGCAGCTTCAGTAACACTGAAGCTTTCTTT.

This clone appeared a few times. The chain carries TRBV2 and TRBJ2-5; 13 bases fit TRBD2. J lost 1 base, V lost 4 bases, and 3 bases had no gene match. The CDR3 length is 16 residues. CDR1 and CDR2 (germline): SNHLY, FYNNEI. The DNA of the CDR3 is TGTGCCAGCAGTGCTGGACTAGCGGGGGCCCAAGAGACCCAGTACTTC. Encoded protein: CASSAGLAGAQETQYF. The variable domain in full, with the rest retrieved from reference TRBV2 and TRBJ2-5, is EPEVTQTPSHQVTQMGQEVILRCVPISNHLYFYWYRQILGQKVEFLVSFYNNEISEKSEIFDDQFSVERPDGSNFTLKIRSTKLEDSAMYFCASSAGLAGAQETQYFGPGTRLLVL.

This clone was seen a few times. V gene TRBV6-1 combines with J gene TRBJ1-3; 8 bases agree with TRBD1. Germline V gives CDR1 MNHNS, CDR2 SASEGT. V lost 2 bases to trimming and J lost 2 bases; unmatched junction nucleotides: 2. There are 15 residues in the CDR3. CDR3 amino acids: CASSESTGAGNTIYF. Written as DNA, the CDR3 is TGTGCCAGCAGTGAATCGACAGGGGCTGGAAACACCATATATTTT.